Reported below is one TCR beta chain. Its antigen is not identified. This record belongs to a study of radiation and T cells in renal cell carcinoma. Points from the study as a whole: Top tumor clonotypes rose in blood 2 weeks post-radiation, then contracted.

Libraries were prepared by immunoSEQ multiplex PCR; TCRdb keeps only in-frame clonotypes and omits some of them. The repertoire holds about 170,000 clones, less than 90% seen once, with 11% in the top ten. The CDR3 consists of 17 residues. The V gene's germline CDR1 is SGDLS and CDR2 YYNGEE. Trimming stripped 1 base from V and 0 bases from J, with 14 bases between. Time point denoted: blood 4 weeks post-SBRT, at nephrectomy. Treatment given: 15 Gy SBRT to primary tumor, nephrectomy 4 weeks later. The chain employs TRBV9 and TRBJ2-1; tentative D call: TRBD2 (5 bases). Here the sequenced sample was blood, taken from a patient whose treatment included radiotherapy and nephrectomy. This clonotype was sampled from a woman in her fifties or sixties with renal cell carcinoma. The CDR3 nucleotides are TGTGCCAGCAGCGTACGAACAGTGGGGAGCTCCTACAATGAGCAGTTCTTC. Protein: CASSVRTVGSSYNEQFF.